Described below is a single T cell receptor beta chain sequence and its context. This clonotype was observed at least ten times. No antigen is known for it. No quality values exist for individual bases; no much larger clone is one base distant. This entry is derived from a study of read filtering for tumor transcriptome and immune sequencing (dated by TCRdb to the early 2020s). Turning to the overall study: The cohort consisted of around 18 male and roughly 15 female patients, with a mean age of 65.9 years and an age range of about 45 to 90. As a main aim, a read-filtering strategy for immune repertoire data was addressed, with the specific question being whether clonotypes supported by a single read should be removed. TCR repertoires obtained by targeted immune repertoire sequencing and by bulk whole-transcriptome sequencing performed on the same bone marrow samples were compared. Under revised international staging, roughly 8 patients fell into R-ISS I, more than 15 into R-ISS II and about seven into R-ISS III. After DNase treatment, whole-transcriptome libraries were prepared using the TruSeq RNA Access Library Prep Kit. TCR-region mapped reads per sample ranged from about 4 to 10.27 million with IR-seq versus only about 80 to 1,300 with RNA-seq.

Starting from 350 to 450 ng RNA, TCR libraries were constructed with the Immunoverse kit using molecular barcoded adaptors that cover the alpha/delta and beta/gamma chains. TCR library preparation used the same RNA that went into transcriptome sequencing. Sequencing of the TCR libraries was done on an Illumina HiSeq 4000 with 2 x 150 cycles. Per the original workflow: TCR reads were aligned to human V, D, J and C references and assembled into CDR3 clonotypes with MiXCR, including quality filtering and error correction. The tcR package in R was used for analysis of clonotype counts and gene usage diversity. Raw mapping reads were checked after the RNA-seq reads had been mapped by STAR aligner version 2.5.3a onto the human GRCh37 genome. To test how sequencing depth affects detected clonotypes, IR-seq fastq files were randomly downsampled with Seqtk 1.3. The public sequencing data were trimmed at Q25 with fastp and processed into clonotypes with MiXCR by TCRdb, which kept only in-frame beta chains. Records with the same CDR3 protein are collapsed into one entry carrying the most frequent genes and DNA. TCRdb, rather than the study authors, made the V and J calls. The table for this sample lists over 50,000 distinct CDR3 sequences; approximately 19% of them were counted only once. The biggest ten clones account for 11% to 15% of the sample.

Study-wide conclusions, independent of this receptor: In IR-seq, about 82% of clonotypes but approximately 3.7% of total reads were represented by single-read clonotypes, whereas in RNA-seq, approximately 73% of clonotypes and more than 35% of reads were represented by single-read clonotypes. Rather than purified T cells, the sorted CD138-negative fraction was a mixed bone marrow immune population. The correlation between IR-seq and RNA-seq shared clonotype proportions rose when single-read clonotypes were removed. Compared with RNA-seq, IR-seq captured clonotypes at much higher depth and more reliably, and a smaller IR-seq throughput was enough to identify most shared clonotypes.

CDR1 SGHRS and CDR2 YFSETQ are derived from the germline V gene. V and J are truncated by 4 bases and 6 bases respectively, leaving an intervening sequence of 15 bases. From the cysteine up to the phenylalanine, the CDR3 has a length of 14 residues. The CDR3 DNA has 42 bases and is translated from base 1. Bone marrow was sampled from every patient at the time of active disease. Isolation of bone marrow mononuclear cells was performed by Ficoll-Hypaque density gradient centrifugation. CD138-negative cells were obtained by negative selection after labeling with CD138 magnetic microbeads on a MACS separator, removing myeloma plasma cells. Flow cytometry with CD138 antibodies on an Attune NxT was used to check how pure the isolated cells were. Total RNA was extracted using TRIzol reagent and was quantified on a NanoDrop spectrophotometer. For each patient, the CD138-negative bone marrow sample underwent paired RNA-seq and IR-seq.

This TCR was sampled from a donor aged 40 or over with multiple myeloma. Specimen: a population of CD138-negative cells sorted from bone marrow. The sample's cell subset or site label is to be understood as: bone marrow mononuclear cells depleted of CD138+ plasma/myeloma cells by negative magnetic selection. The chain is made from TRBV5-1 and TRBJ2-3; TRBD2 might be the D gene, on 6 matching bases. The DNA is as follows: TGCGCCAGCAGCCTAAGGGACTCGGGGGATACGCAGTATTTT. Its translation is CASSLRDSGDTQYF.